Listed here are 17 T cell receptor beta chains from one sample, sequenced in a study of blood T cell repertoires in COVID-19. Clones were sequenced by immunoSEQ multiplex PCR, and TCRdb holds only the in-frame ones, with some missing. The sample records approximately 84,000 clones, about nine tenths being singletons. Source material: peripheral blood. Receptors were obtained from a human donor with active COVID-19. The donor label of this sample is uncertain.

With regard to this clone: The same CDR3 also results from other DNA sequences found in this sample. V gene TRBV4-3 combines with J gene TRBJ1-5; D remains unclear. Trimming cost V 0 bases and J 4 bases, with 4 bases left between them. Germline-derived CDR1 and CDR2 are LGHNA and YSLEER. The CDR3 runs 13 residues. The chain's CDR3 is CASSQDLNQPQHF. DNA for the CDR3: TGCGCCAGCAGCCAAGATCTTAATCAGCCCCAGCATTTT.

This chain uses TRBV12-3 or TRBV12-4 with TRBJ2-3, with 9 bases aligning to TRBD1. Unmatched junction bases numbered 4, after V lost 5 bases and J lost 7 bases. CDR3 length: 13 residues. The CDR3, as DNA: TGTGCCAGCAGTGTAAACAGGGGGCATACGCAGTATTTT. Translation: CASSVNRGHTQYF.

The chain recombines TRBV29-1 with TRBJ1-1; D not resolved. The CDR3 spans 11 residues. Germline V gene sequence: CDR1 SQVTM, CDR2 ANQGSEA. V was trimmed by 6 bases and J by 1 base, leaving 6 bases between them. The CDR3 coding sequence is TGCAGCGTCAACAGGAACACTGAAGCTTTCTTT. It yields the protein CSVNRNTEAFF.

This clone was found once. The rearrangement joins TRBV19 to TRBJ1-1; 7 positions agree with TRBD1. This CDR3 spans 16 amino acids. CDR1 and CDR2 (germline): LNHDA, SQIVND (reference sequence). V shed 2 bases and J 3 bases; nucleotides not matched to a gene: 9. CDR3 nucleotides: TGTGCCAGTAGTATACGGCAGGGGGTAATGGACACTGAAGCTTTCTTT. The encoded protein is CASSIRQGVMDTEAFF.

The chain links TRBV7-9 to TRBJ2-1; TRBD2 matches 15 bases. Per germline, CDR1 SEHNR and CDR2 FQNEAQ (reference sequence). The CDR3 totals 17 residues. Losses at the gene ends were 1 base for V and 12 bases for J; bases not matched to a gene: 10. The DNA for the CDR3 is TGTGCCAGCAGCTTAGGAGTCGGACTAGCGGGGGGGCCTGGGCAGTTCTTC. Amino acid sequence: CASSLGVGLAGGPGQFF.

The chain's CDR3 is CASSSGTQGRLSSNYGYTF. The CDR3 region has the DNA TGTGCCAGCAGCTCCGGGACTCAGGGAAGGTTGAGTTCGAACTATGGCTACACCTTC. V and J are TRBV5-8 and TRBJ1-2, with D perhaps TRBD1 (5 bases). Trimming stripped 3 bases from V and 2 bases from J, with 26 bases between. The CDR3 runs 19 residues. CDR1 is SGHTS, CDR2 YDEGEE, per germline.

The chain uses TRBV9 and TRBJ2-2; D remains ambiguous. In germline, CDR1 is SGDLS, CDR2 YYNGEE. The CDR3 has 11 residues. Trimming left V 0 bases short and J 8 bases short, with 2 bases between. The DNA for the CDR3 is TGTGCCAGCAGCGTAGCTGGGGAGCTGTTTTTT. It codes for CASSVAGELFF.

CDR3 coding DNA: TGTGCTAGCAGGAAAGGGGTGAACACTGAAGCTTTCTTT. Its protein is CASRKGVNTEAFF. The chain links TRBV12-5 to TRBJ1-1, with a tentative D call TRBD1 (5 bases). The CDR3 length is 13 residues. With 9 bases removed from V and 0 bases from J, the gap between germline ends came to 11 bases. Germline CDR1 LGHNT, CDR2 FRNRAP.

Remarks on this clone: The same CDR3 can be traced to other DNA sequences in this sample. The rearrangement links TRBV15 to TRBJ2-7; TRBD2 might be the D (5 bases). The CDR3 sequence is 14 residues long. Trimming stripped 1 base from V and 3 bases from J, with 10 bases between. Germline CDR1 is LNHNV and CDR2 is YYDKDF (reference sequence). DNA of the CDR3: TGTGCCACCAGCAGAGGAGGGTCCAGCTACGAGCAGTACTTC. Amino acids: CATSRGGSSYEQYF.

The rearrangement uses TRBV10-2 and TRBJ2-3; possible D gene TRBD2, 6 bases. Between the trimmed V and J ends, which lost 6 bases and 4 bases, there was a span of 17 bases. The CDR3 totals 15 residues. Germline V gives CDR1 WSHSY, CDR2 SAAADI. The CDR3 DNA is TGCGCCAGCAGGCACGGGGGATCGGGGGCAGATACGCAGTATTTT. This encodes CASRHGGSGADTQYF.

This clone was detected a few times. The chain uses TRBV18 and TRBJ2-7, with D perhaps TRBD2 (5 bases). Germline lookup yields CDR1 KGHSH and CDR2 LQKENI. The CDR3 runs to 11 residues. The ends were cut back, 5 bases at V and 6 bases at J, with 8 bases in the middle. CDR3 sequence: CASSEGSEQYF. The CDR3 region has the DNA TGTGCCAGCTCAGAGGGATCCGAGCAGTACTTC.

The chain couples TRBV9 to TRBJ2-3; D uncertain. From germline, CDR1 is SGDLS and CDR2 YYNGEE. The CDR3 runs to 16 residues. Trimming stripped 0 bases from V and 2 bases from J, with 13 bases between. Here the CDR3 reads CASSVGSHSPTDTQYF. DNA of the CDR3: TGTGCCAGCAGCGTAGGATCCCACTCCCCCACAGATACGCAGTATTTT.

This chain uses TRBV18 with TRBJ2-5, with 8 bases aligning to TRBD2. Germline V gene data show CDR1 as KGHSH and CDR2 as LQKENI. Trimming removed 2 bases from V and 1 base from J; junction bases left unmatched: 6. This CDR3 comprises 16 residues. In DNA form, the CDR3 reads TGTGCCAGCTCACCAAGAATAGCGGGGTCCCAAGAGACCCAGTACTTC. Its translation is CASSPRIAGSQETQYF.

The V gene is TRBV10-3, the J gene TRBJ1-1; 7 bases agree with TRBD1. The CDR3 covers 13 residues. The trim removed 3 bases at V and 12 bases at J, leaving 10 bases unmatched. Germline CDR1 reads ENHRY; CDR2 reads SYGVKD. CDR3 loop: CAISDVFDREPFF. As DNA, the CDR3 is TGTGCCATCAGTGATGTCTTTGACAGGGAGCCTTTCTTT.

J is TRBJ2-5 and V is TRBV5-4, with 12 bases that match TRBD2. Germline CDR1 SGHNT, CDR2 YYREEE (reference sequence). CDR3 length: 15 amino acids. The V and J ends lost 4 bases and 5 bases, in that order; junction bases with no gene match: 6. DNA of the CDR3: TGTGCCAGCAGCAGTCTAGCGGGGGGGCTGGAGACCCAGTACTTC. Protein sequence: CASSSLAGGLETQYF.

This chain links TRBV6-5 with TRBJ2-1, with TRBD2 as a possible D gene (5 bases). There are 15 residues in the CDR3. The V end was cut by 6 bases, the J end by 6 bases, with 18 bases between. The germline CDR1 and CDR2 sequences are MNHEY and SVGAGI. CDR3 residues: CASRRTPGISNEQFF. DNA for the CDR3: TGTGCCAGCAGGCGCACCCCGGGGATCTCCAATGAGCAGTTCTTC.

The rearrangement uses TRBV6-5 and TRBJ1-1; 7 nucleotides match TRBD1. This CDR3 has 13 amino acids. Trimming took 5 bases from V and 7 from J; bases not matched to a gene: 7. CDR1 and CDR2 (germline): MNHEY, SVGAGI. The CDR3 bases are TGTGCCAGCAGTCGCGACAGGGCTAGTGAAGCTTTCTTT. The encoded protein is CASSRDRASEAFF.